One T cell receptor (beta chain) is described in this entry. The target antigen is unknown. TCRdb re-derived calls from the 5' RACE reads in MiXCR, one entry per CDR3 protein. The repertoire holds 85,000 to 120,000 distinct CDR3 sequences, with over 15% as singletons. The data were obtained in a study of T-cell memory formation after mild COVID-19. Study results and limitations: Day 15 to 85 contracting clones showed balanced CD4/CD8; later expanders leaned CD4+. Some clones that responded were present in memory (sampled pre-infection), which suggests cross-reactive memory joined.

V shed 0 bases and J 8 bases; nucleotides not matched to a gene: 13. The CDR3 is made up of 16 amino acids. Germline CDR1 reads SGHDN; CDR2 reads FVKESK. The V call is TRBV14, the J call TRBJ2-7, with 7 bases that match TRBD2. This TCR came from an adult woman who had mild COVID-19 (a few samples of this study predate the infection). Cell type and time point are not known. Input material: PBMCs or a T cell subset sorted from them (not recorded which). The CDR3 loop reads CASSQERGSGSWKQYF. DNA for the CDR3: TGTGCCAGCAGCCAAGAAAGAGGTAGCGGGTCCTGGAAGCAGTACTTC.